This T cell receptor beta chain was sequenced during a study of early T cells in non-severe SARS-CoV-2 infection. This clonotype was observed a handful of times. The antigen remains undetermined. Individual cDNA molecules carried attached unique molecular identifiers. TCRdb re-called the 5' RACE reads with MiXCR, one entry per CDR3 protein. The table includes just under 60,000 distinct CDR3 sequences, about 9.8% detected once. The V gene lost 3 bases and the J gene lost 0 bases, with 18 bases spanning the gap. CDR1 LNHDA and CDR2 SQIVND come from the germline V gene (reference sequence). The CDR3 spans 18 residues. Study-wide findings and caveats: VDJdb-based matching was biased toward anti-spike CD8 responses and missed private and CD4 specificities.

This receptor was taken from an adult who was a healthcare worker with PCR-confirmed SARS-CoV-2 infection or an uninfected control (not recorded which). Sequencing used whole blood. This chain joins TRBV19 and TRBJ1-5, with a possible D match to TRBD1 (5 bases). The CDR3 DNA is TGTGCCAGTAGTATTTCCGGGCCAGGGCTGGATAGCAATCAGCCCCAGCATTTT. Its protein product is CASSISGPGLDSNQPQHF.